This T cell receptor beta chain was captured by sequencing in a study of CD8 T cells in Susac syndrome. After extraction with the RNeasy kit, about 0.45 to 1 ug of the RNA was reverse transcribed using random hexamers. It was immunoSEQ multiplex PCR that amplified TCR beta CDR3 across 54 Vbeta and 13 Jbeta. TCRdb re-called the immunoSEQ multiplex PCR reads with MiXCR, one entry per CDR3 protein. Of fewer than 85,000 distinct CDR3 sequences detected, approximately 93% appear once; the ten largest clones hold more than 0.4%. The authors carried out high-throughput sequencing of TCR beta. They applied it to CD8+ and CD4+ T cells obtained from blood. The sequence derives from a human donor with Susac syndrome. Sequencing used CD8+ T cells from PBMCs.

CDR3 region: CASSDLAGSTDTQYF. The CDR3 nucleotides are TGTGCCAGCAGTGATCTAGCGGGGAGCACAGATACGCAGTATTTT. This sequence joins TRBV6-4 and TRBJ2-3, with TRBD2 matching over 9 bases. The germline gives CDR1 MRHNA, CDR2 SNTAGT. The V segment lost 3 bases and the J segment 0 bases; nucleotides outside the gene matches: 1. This CDR3 is 15 amino acids long.